Below, one TCR beta chain is given with its context. Antigen: not known. Both 60 Vbeta primers and 13 Jbeta primers went into the PCR. The method was immunoSEQ multiplex PCR; TCRdb's version includes in-frame clones alone and lacks a portion of them. The sample lists 220,000 or so clones, about 78% occurring once. CDR3 length equals 14 residues. Germline V CDR1 and CDR2: SGHDT, YYEEEE. The data are from a study of cytomegalovirus exposure and HLA in healthy donors. Points from the study as a whole: Productive rates of about 90% or about 30% were seen for most TCR beta V segments in an earlier analysis.

This chain connects TRBV5-6 to TRBJ2-5; 9 bases fit TRBD1. The J call is uncertain, as TRBJ2-7 better fits the DNA end. The sequencing sample was made of PBMCs. This TCR was sampled from a male donor in good health and CMV-seronegative. CDR3: CASSGGDRVDEQYF. CDR3 bases: TGTGCCAGCAGCGGGGGGGACAGGGTAGACGAGCAGTACTTC.